The rows below give T cell receptor beta chains drawn from one sample of a study of CXCR3-negative and CXCR3-positive naive CD8 T cells. TCRdb reprocessed the 5' RACE reads and keeps a single row for each CDR3 protein, giving no DNA. This sample's clone table lists some 66,000 distinct CDR3 sequences. Sequenced input: naive CXCR3- CD8+ T cells from blood. The source of these receptors is a human donor in good health. Some clones in this sample may be carry-over from other donors' samples. Each CDR3 is given with its conserved first and last residue.

J gene | V gene | CDR3 protein
TRBJ2-7 | TRBV28 | CASSPGLGLRSYEQYF
TRBJ2-5 | TRBV6-2/TRBV6-3 | CASSYRSGTGETQYF
TRBJ2-5 | TRBV4-3 | CASSQGTRTAETQYF
TRBJ2-1 | TRBV2 | CASSEWLAGVGEQFF
TRBJ2-1 | TRBV29-1 | CSVEPASGPYNEQFF
TRBJ2-5 | TRBV29-1 | CSGIRENQETQYF
TRBJ2-7 | TRBV4-3 | CASSQGLAGVYEQYF
TRBJ2-1 | TRBV27 | CASRLSSYNEQFF
TRBJ2-1 | TRBV2 | CASQTSGISREQFF
TRBJ2-1 | TRBV7-9 | CASSPLEGVKQFF
TRBJ2-7 | TRBV7-8 | CASSFGLSYEQYF
TRBJ2-1 | TRBV11-2 | CASSSPKKANEQFF
TRBJ2-7 | TRBV29-1 | CSVAHGAAKDYEQYF
TRBJ2-7 | TRBV29-1 | CSVEEVGSYEQYF
TRBJ2-1 | TRBV5-1 | CASSASGEKQFF
TRBJ2-7 | TRBV6-1 | CASSEPPSGLRKNEQYF
TRBJ2-5 | TRBV28 | CASSLAFGIQETQYF
TRBJ2-7 | TRBV7-9 | CASSHPGTYEQYF
TRBJ1-2 | TRBV28 | CASSLAPHRDNYGYTF
TRBJ2-1 | TRBV29-1 | CSVDEGAEQFF
TRBJ2-3 | TRBV7-9 | CASTPPTGQAGDTQYF
TRBJ1-5 | TRBV28 | CASSSEQPSGYSNQPQHF
TRBJ2-7 | TRBV5-1 | CASSLDLAGGYEQYF
TRBJ2-2 | TRBV29-1 | CSGMATNTGELFF
TRBJ1-2 | TRBV29-1 | CSARQRSNYGYTF
TRBJ2-7 | TRBV12-3/TRBV12-4 | CASSFGRDGYEQYF
TRBJ1-5 | TRBV12-3/TRBV12-4 | CANSLKGQENQPQHF
TRBJ2-5 | TRBV5-1 | CASSERGPQETQYF
TRBJ1-4 | TRBV29-1 | CSVGFLENEKLFF
TRBJ1-2 | TRBV25-1 | CASSVGYNGYTF
TRBJ2-2 | TRBV7-3 | CASSPTGNTGELFF
TRBJ2-2 | TRBV4-1 | CASSPTDLPNTGELFF
TRBJ1-2 | TRBV12-3/TRBV12-4 | CASSSLEDSYNYGYTF
TRBJ2-7 | TRBV5-1 | CASSPSGGSGDEQYF
TRBJ2-7 | TRBV21-1 | CASSKRGTEVHEQYF
TRBJ2-7 | TRBV5-1 | CATRGEHTYEQYF
TRBJ2-1 | TRBV5-6 | CASSLVAGNYNEQFF